The 17 T cell receptor beta chains below come from one sample, sequenced in a study of beta chain features in type 1 diabetes. Expressed TCRB transcripts were sequenced after all isolated RNA was converted to cDNA. Some clones are missing from TCRdb's copy, which holds only in-frame ones; the method was immunoSEQ multiplex PCR. The sample records some 500,000 clones, approximately 10% being singletons. The sequencing sample was made of naive CD4+ T cells from blood. Receptor source: a woman under 30 in good health.

The CDR3 sequence is CASSYGRNTEAFF. CDR3 nucleotide sequence: TGTGCCAGCAGTTATGGGAGGAACACTGAAGCTTTCTTT. J is TRBJ1-1 and V is TRBV6-6; D remains unclear. The CDR3 contains 13 residues. V was pared by 3 bases and J by 1 base, with 6 bases between. The germline gives CDR1 MNHNY, CDR2 SVGAGI (reference sequence).

At least ten counts were recorded for this clone. This rearrangement joins TRBV15 to TRBJ2-4; D is perhaps TRBD1 (6 bases). The length of the CDR3 is 13 residues. With 8 bases removed from V and 1 base from J, the gap between germline ends came to 9 bases. CDR1 and CDR2 from the germline V gene are LNHNV and YYDKDF (reference sequence). The CDR3 bases are TGTGCCACCGGGCAGGGGGCCAAAAACATTCAGTACTTC. Protein product: CATGQGAKNIQYF.

This clone was found a few times. The V and J genes are TRBV7-2 and TRBJ2-7; TRBD1 agrees at 7 bases. With 5 bases clipped from V and 3 bases from J, the junction kept 7 bases outside the gene matches. The CDR3 loop spans 14 amino acids. CDR1 is SGHTA, CDR2 FQGNSA, per germline. CDR3 coding DNA: TGTGCCAGCAGCCTCCAACAGGGGAGCTACGAGCAGTACTTC. Translation gives CASSLQQGSYEQYF.

This rearrangement joins TRBV7-2 to TRBJ1-2; 8 bases fit TRBD1. This CDR3 spans 15 amino acids. Unmatched junction bases numbered 6, after V lost 2 bases and J lost 4 bases. Germline V gene lookup returns CDR1 SGHTA and CDR2 FQGNSA. DNA of the CDR3: TGTGCCAGCAGCTTACGCGCAGGGGGCGTCTATGGCTACACCTTC. This sequence encodes CASSLRAGGVYGYTF.

The chain has TRBV2 and TRBJ2-3; maybe TRBD2 (5 bases). The CDR3 length is 15 residues. Per the germline V gene, CDR1 is SNHLY and CDR2 is FYNNEI. The V end was cut by 3 bases, the J end by 1 base, with 11 bases between. The chain's CDR3 is CASSEPRAGTDTQYF. The CDR3 nucleotides read TGTGCCAGCAGTGAGCCGCGGGCAGGCACAGATACGCAGTATTTT.

This clone was counted between two and nine times. The chain carries TRBV18 and TRBJ2-1; D call uncertain. Between the trimmed V and J ends, which lost 1 base and 2 bases, there was a span of 3 bases. Per the germline V gene, CDR1 is KGHSH and CDR2 is LQKENI. This CDR3 is built from 13 residues. The CDR3 protein is CASSPRAYNEQFF. Here the CDR3 DNA reads TGTGCCAGCTCACCACGGGCCTACAATGAGCAGTTCTTC.

The chain is built from TRBV19 and TRBJ2-7, with D perhaps TRBD1 or TRBD2 (5 bases each). Trimming removed 6 bases at V and 1 base at J, with 16 bases between. Germline V gene sequence: CDR1 LNHDA, CDR2 SQIVND (reference sequence). The CDR3 runs to 15 residues. CDR3 loop: CASRPPGAVSYEQYF. The CDR3 coding sequence is TGTGCCAGTAGACCCCCCGGGGCCGTATCCTACGAGCAGTACTTC.

This clone has more than one count but fewer than ten. The junction departs from germline at one end; a sequencing error may be responsible. Other nucleotide sequences from this sample produce the same CDR3. The rearrangement joins TRBV7-9 to TRBJ2-3; D possibly corresponds to TRBD2 (5 bases). Germline V gives CDR1 SEHNR, CDR2 FQNEAQ (reference sequence). This CDR3 is built from 14 residues. The CDR3 DNA follows: TGTGCCAGCAGCCTAGCAGGTGGCACAGATACGCAGTATTTT. This codes for CASSLAGGTDTQYF.

On this clone: Other nucleotide sequences in the sample specify the same CDR3. CDR3 sequence (DNA): TGTGCCAGCAGCTTAAACCGAAACACCATATATTTT. Translating it yields CASSLNRNTIYF. This chain joins TRBV7-2 and TRBJ1-3; D is ambiguous. This CDR3 contains 12 residues. Trimming took off 2 bases at V and 5 bases at J, with 4 bases between the two ends. Germline values: CDR1 SGHTA, CDR2 FQGNSA.

V gene TRBV18 combines with J gene TRBJ2-7; 9 bases fit TRBD2. The germline V gene has CDR1 KGHSH and CDR2 LQKENI. The junction had 7 bases not matched to a gene; V was cut back by 2 bases and J by 5 bases. CDR3 length equals 15 residues. CDR3 DNA sequence: TGTGCCAGCTCACCAGGAAGCGGGAGGCCTGACGAGCAGTACTTC. Protein sequence: CASSPGSGRPDEQYF.

This clone appeared a few times. The chain combines TRBV7-3 with TRBJ1-1; 7 bases are shared with TRBD1. Germline values: CDR1 SGHTA, CDR2 FQGTGA. The CDR3 runs to 14 residues. The J segment lost 1 base and the V segment lost 3 bases, leaving 2 bases of the junction unmatched. Here the CDR3 reads CASSLTGQNTEAFF. In nucleotides, the CDR3 is TGTGCCAGCAGCTTGACAGGGCAGAACACTGAAGCTTTCTTT.

This clone has only a few counts. The V call is TRBV7-8, the J call TRBJ2-1; 7 nucleotides agree with TRBD2. V lost 5 bases, J lost 2 bases, and 6 bases stayed unmatched. In germline, CDR1 is SGHVS, CDR2 FQNEAQ. CDR3 length: 15 residues. For the CDR3, the DNA is TGTGCCAGCAGCCCCACTAGCGCCACCTACAATGAGCAGTTCTTC. Its protein is CASSPTSATYNEQFF.

This chain links TRBV7-8 with TRBJ2-1, with 9 bases lining up with TRBD1. The CDR3 runs 17 residues. V was pared by 3 bases and J by 4 bases, with 10 bases of the junction left unmatched. Germline V gives CDR1 SGHVS, CDR2 FQNEAQ. Here the CDR3 DNA reads TGTGCCAGCAGCTTCCAAAGACAGGGGGTAAGGTACAATGAGCAGTTCTTC. This codes for CASSFQRQGVRYNEQFF.

This clone has more than one count but fewer than ten. The V gene is TRBV21-1, the J gene TRBJ2-7. TRBV21-1 constitutes a pseudogene. This CDR3 contains 13 residues. The CDR3 DNA reads as TGTGCCAGCAGACTCCCCCCTAAGTACGAGCAGTACGTC. Encoded protein: CASRLPPKYEQYV.

This clone has only one observation. V gene TRBV7-9 combines with J gene TRBJ1-2; 9 positions match TRBD1. V shed 5 bases and J 3 bases; nucleotides not matched to a gene: 4. The length of the CDR3 is 14 residues. Germline CDR1 and CDR2: SEHNR and FQNEAQ (reference sequence). CDR3: CASSRWDRDYGYTF. For the CDR3, the DNA is TGTGCCAGCAGCCGCTGGGACAGGGACTATGGCTACACCTTC. Filled out from reference TRBV7-9 and TRBJ1-2, the complete variable domain reads DTGVSQNPRHKITKRGQNVTFRCDPISEHNRLYWYRQTLGQGPEFLTYFQNEAQLEKSRLLSDRFSAERPKGSFSTLEIQRTEQGDSAMYLCASSRWDRDYGYTFGSGTRLTVV.

This clone was observed a handful of times. Additional DNA sequences in this sample encode the identical CDR3. V gene TRBV30 combines with J gene TRBJ2-3, with D unclear. This CDR3 is 13 amino acids long. Germline lookup yields CDR1 GTSNPN and CDR2 SVGIG (reference sequence). V was cut by 1 base and J by 0 bases, with 5 bases left in between. The CDR3 coding sequence is TGTGCCTGGAGTGAAGGTAGCACAGATACGCAGTATTTT. Encoded protein: CAWSEGSTDTQYF.

This clone turned up a few times. The chain carries TRBV5-1 and TRBJ2-6; no firm D call. In germline, CDR1 is SGHRS, CDR2 YFSETQ. Trimming shortened V by 5 bases and J by 0 bases, and 6 bases separated the two germline ends. The length of the CDR3 is 14 residues. DNA for the CDR3: TGCGCCAGCAGTTGGACCTCTGGGGCCAACGTCCTGACTTTC. Translation gives CASSWTSGANVLTF.